This TCR beta chain was documented in a study of identical twins (dated by TCRdb to the mid-2010s). For the wider study: TCR alpha and beta repertoires from monozygotic twins, unrelated adults of various ages and cord blood were deep-sequenced to test whether fetal clonotypes persist. To rule out contamination, the twin experiments were replicated at different times with different library preparation protocols.

Only healthy Caucasian donors were included. Three pairs of female monozygotic twins, all aged roughly 18 to 30 years, made up the twin cohort. RNA for TCR libraries was isolated from peripheral blood mononuclear cells. Library prep was done by 5' RACE. TCRdb records Illumina HiSeq 2000 as the sequencer. A universal primer binding site was introduced by template switching, and a unique molecular identifier was present in the final cDNA, enabling accurate counting of TCR cDNA molecules. Specific primers in the conserved constant-segment region were used to synthesize first-strand cDNA for the TCR alpha and beta chains. To control for contamination, every cDNA library was double barcoded, receiving both a SMART-Mk sample barcode and Illumina barcodes. TruSeq adapter sequences and Illumina sample barcodes were added in two successive PCR steps. The TCR alpha and beta cDNA libraries were sequenced on the Illumina HiSeq platform using custom primers. In the paper's pipeline: Unique molecular identifiers were extracted from raw reads with MiGEC, and CDR3 positions were determined with MiXCR. Recombination models were inferred per individual with the repgenHMM and IGoR tools using an EM algorithm. Shared clonotype analysis was performed with the tcR package in R, normalizing sharing by the product of cloneset sizes. Out-of-frame nonproductive sequences were analyzed to study raw recombination free of thymic and clonal selection effects. TCRdb passed the public sequencing reads through fastp at Q25 and MiXCR, retaining productive beta sequences. Every entry covers one CDR3 protein and lists the most common genes and DNA from its rows. The authors' filters were not applied to this entry. The table for this sample lists hundreds of thousands of distinct CDR3 sequences; roughly 18% of them were counted only once. About an eighth of the sample is in the top ten clones.

Of note for this clonotype: The antigen it binds to is not known. Base qualities are not at hand, and no much larger clone is one base apart.

The germline V gene encodes CDR1 MDHEN and CDR2 SYDVKM. Measured from the cysteine to the phenylalanine, the CDR3 is 16 residues long. Just the 48-base CDR3 DNA is kept, in frame starting at base 1. V was cut back by 5 bases and J by 0 bases, leaving a gap of 17 bases between them. The paper's findings and limits, for the study overall: Because the same donors could not be followed over many years, conclusions were based on cross-sectional statistical analysis. Invariant T cells such as MAIT and iNKT could partly confound zero-insertion analyses, though diverse VJ usage argued against this for most clonotypes. Abundant cord blood beta clonotypes carried fewer insertions; young adult naive repertoires showed a weaker similar trend, while memory repertoires showed none. The excess sharing between twins in beta out-of-frame sequences was weaker because fewer shared sequences reduced the signal-to-noise ratio. In monozygotic twins, recombination models systematically underestimated out-of-frame TCR alpha sharing, but the models matched the sharing seen between unrelated individuals. Compared with coincidental sharing between unrelated individuals, out-of-frame TCR alpha sequences shared between twins had an excess of sequences with low generation probability.

This same sample was also taken into another study, of T cells expressing NK-cell markers. As described in the second report: TCR beta-chain repertoires were profiled in sorted CD3+CD56+NKG2C+, CD3+CD56+NKG2C- and CD3+CD56-NKG2C+ T-cell subsets from about 8 donors. Among the eight sequenced donors, only one was HCMV-seronegative, while the other seven were HCMV-seropositive. To restrict sorting to alphabetaTCR-expressing T cells, an anti-gammadeltaTCR antibody was added in several experiments. In several donors, the dominant CD3+CD56+NKG2C+ clonotypes were among the top 10 CD8+ clonotypes and accounted for about 1.0-7.5% of CD8+ T cells. Those dominant clonotypes were again the most abundant among CD3+CD56-NKG2C+ cells in a few donors, at about 25-65%. Whether the expanded NKG2C-expressing T cell clones were specific for HCMV antigens remained unclear. The study sequenced eight donors, all healthy volunteers chosen at random: three men and five women. HCMV-specific IgG was detected in serum with a commercial ELISA kit to determine HCMV serostatus. For a handful of donors, unsorted PBMC were also used to sequence bulk peripheral blood T-cell repertoires. MIGEC was used to demultiplex reads and group reads by UMI, and MiTCR was used to assemble and quantify clonotypes. To exclude erroneous sequences, only TCR cDNA sequences supported by at least two reads were retained. Downstream repertoire analysis used the tcR package, and clonotypes were matched across fractions by CDR3 nucleotide sequence plus V segment. Antigen specificity was annotated against VDJdb with VDJmatch, allowing one amino acid substitution in CDR3.

This receptor chain uses TRBV28 and TRBJ2-7, with TRBD2 as a weak D call on 6 bases. Sample: PBMCs. This receptor was identified in a woman younger than 35 in good health. The CDR3: CASSPLYRERSYEQYF. In nucleotides, the sequence is TGTGCCAGCAGTCCGCTTTATCGGGAGCGCTCCTACGAGCAGTACTTC.